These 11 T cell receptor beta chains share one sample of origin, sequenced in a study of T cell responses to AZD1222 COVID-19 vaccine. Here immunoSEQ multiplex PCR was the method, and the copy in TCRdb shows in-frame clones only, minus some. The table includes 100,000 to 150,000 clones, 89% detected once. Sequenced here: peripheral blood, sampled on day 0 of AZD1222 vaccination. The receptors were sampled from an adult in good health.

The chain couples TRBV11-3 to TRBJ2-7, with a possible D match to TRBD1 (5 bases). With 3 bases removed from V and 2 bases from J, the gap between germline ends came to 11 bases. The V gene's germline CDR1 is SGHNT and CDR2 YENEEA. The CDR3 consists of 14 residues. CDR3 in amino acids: CASSFIDSPYEQYF. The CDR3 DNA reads TGTGCCAGCAGCTTTATTGACAGCCCCTACGAGCAGTACTTC.

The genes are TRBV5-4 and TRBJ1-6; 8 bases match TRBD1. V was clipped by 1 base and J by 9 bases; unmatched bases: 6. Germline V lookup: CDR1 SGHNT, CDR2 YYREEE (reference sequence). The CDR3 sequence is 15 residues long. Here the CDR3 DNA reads TGTGCCAGCAGCTTGAGACAGGGGAGCGGTTCACCCCTCCACTTT. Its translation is CASSLRQGSGSPLHF.

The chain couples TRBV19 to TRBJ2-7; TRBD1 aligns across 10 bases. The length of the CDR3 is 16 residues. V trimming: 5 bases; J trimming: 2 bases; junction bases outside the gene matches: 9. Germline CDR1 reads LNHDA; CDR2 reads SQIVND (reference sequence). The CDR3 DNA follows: TGTGCCAGTAGTCCGGGACAGGGGATGGAAACCTACGAGCAGTACTTC. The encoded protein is CASSPGQGMETYEQYF.

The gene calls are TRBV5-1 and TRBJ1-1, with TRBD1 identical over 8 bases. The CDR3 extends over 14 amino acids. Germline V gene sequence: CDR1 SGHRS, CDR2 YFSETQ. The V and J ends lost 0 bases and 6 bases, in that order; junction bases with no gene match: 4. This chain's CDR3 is CASSLGTGWPEAFF. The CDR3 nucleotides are TGCGCCAGCAGCTTGGGGACAGGGTGGCCTGAAGCTTTCTTT.

The CDR3 coding sequence is TGTGCCAGCCAGGGACCTGCCCAAGAGACCCAGTACTTC. Translating it yields CASQGPAQETQYF. This sequence joins TRBV2 and TRBJ2-5, with D perhaps assigned TRBD1 or TRBD2 (5 bases each). The CDR3 length is 13 residues. Trimming removed 8 bases from V and 1 base from J, with 11 bases in between. Germline V gene sequence: CDR1 SNHLY, CDR2 FYNNEI.

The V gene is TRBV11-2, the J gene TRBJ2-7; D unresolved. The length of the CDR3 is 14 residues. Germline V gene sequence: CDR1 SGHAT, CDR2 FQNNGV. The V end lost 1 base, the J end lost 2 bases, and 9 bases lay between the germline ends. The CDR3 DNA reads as TGTGCCAGCAGCTTAGGCGGCCGACCCTACGAGCAGTACTTC. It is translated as CASSLGGRPYEQYF.

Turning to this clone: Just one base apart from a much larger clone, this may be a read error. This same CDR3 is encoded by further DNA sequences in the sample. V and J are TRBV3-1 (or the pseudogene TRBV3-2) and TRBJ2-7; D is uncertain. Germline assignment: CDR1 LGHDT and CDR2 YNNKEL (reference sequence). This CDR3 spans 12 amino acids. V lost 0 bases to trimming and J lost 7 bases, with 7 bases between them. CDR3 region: CASSQDSWEQYF. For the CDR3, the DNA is TGTGCCAGCAGCCAAGATTCGTGGGAGCAGTACTTC.

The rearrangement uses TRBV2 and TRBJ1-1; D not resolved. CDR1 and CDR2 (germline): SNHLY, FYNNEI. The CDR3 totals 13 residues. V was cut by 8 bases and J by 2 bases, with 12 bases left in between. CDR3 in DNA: TGTGCCAGCCGGGTGAACGCTAACACTGAAGCTTTCTTT. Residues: CASRVNANTEAFF.

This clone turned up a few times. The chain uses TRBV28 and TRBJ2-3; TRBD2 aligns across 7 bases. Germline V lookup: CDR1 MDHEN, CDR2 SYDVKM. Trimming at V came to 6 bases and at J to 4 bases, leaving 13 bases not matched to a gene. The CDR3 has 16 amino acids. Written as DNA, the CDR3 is TGTGCCAGCAGCCCCACGGGCGGGGGTTGGGCAGATACGCAGTATTTT. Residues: CASSPTGGGWADTQYF.

CDR3 in amino acids: CASRGQGIGEAFF. In DNA form, the CDR3 reads TGTGCCAGCAGAGGACAGGGGATCGGTGAAGCTTTCTTT. The gene calls are TRBV6-5 and TRBJ1-1, with 9 bases aligning to TRBD1. Germline loops: CDR1 MNHEY, CDR2 SVGAGI. V was pared by 6 bases and J by 7 bases, with 6 bases of the junction left unmatched. CDR3 size: 13 residues.

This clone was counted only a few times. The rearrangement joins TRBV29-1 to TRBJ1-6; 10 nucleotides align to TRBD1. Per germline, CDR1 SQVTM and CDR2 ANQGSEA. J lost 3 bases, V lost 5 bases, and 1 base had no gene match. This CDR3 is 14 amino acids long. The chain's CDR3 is CSVRTGGYNSPLHF. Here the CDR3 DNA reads TGCAGCGTTCGGACAGGGGGCTATAATTCACCCCTCCACTTT.